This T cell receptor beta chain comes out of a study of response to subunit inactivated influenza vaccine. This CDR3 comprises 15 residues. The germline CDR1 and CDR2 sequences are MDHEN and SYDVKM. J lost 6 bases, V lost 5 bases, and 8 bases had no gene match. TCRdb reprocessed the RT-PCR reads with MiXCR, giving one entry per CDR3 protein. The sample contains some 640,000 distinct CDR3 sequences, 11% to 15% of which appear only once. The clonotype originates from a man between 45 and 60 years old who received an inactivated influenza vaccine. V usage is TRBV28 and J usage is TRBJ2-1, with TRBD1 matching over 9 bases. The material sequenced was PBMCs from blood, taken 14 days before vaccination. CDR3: CASSGSGTGPNEQFF. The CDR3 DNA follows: TGTGCCAGCAGTGGGTCCGGGACAGGGCCCAATGAGCAGTTCTTC.